The entry below describes one T cell receptor (beta chain). The sample is drawn from a study of blood T cell repertoires in COVID-19. Overall study: The United States, Italy and Spain were the sources of the acute and convalescent COVID-19 samples. T cells, B-cell-depleted T cells, or PBMCs provided the cDNA or gDNA that served as material.

The authors' processing: Scientists estimated how many nucleated cells there were by amplifying reference gene primers. The table came from immunoSEQ multiplex PCR; TCRdb's copy has only in-frame clones and leaves some out. V, J and clone size were drawn from that table, and D and trimming were deduced from the DNA. Seen here are around 270,000 clones, around nine tenths observed once, and the top ten hold about 4.6%. The CDR3 totals 14 residues. Germline V gene sequence: CDR1 SNHLY, CDR2 FYNNEI. Trimming stripped 6 bases from V and 0 bases from J, with 11 bases between. This sequence was found in a man aged 35 to 55 with acute or convalescent COVID-19. The V gene is TRBV2, the J gene TRBJ1-1, with a weak D call TRBD1 (6 bases). Sequencing was done on a sample of peripheral blood. CDR3 sequence (DNA): TGTGCCAGCAGGTACAGGGACCTGAACACTGAAGCTTTCTTT. Translating gives CASRYRDLNTEAFF.